The rows below give T cell receptor beta chains drawn from one sample of a study of blood T cell repertoires in COVID-19. Assay used: immunoSEQ multiplex PCR; TCRdb lists only in-frame clones, some missing. The sample lists approximately 79,000 clones, roughly 88% occurring once. What was sequenced was peripheral blood. These receptors all stem from a woman in her forties or fifties with acute or convalescent COVID-19. Each CDR3 is given without its conserved first and last residue. Some rows mark clone size as missing; the rest say once, few, many or name a class of expanded clone.

CDR3aa: ASSPVPGAF; v_gene: TRBV7-9; abundance: once
CDR3aa: ASSFLWASGAQPQH; v_gene: TRBV7-8; abundance: -
CDR3aa: ASSHGVSGPYERQY; v_gene: TRBV7-2; abundance: once
CDR3aa: ASTQGTGRNEKLF; v_gene: TRBV19; abundance: -
CDR3aa: ASSSGGTEAF; v_gene: TRBV7-9; abundance: -
CDR3aa: AWSVLGTRGTNNEQF; v_gene: TRBV30; abundance: -
CDR3aa: ASSLWTGVNSPLH; v_gene: TRBV5-1; abundance: -
CDR3aa: ASSSTYEQY; v_gene: TRBV25-1; abundance: -
CDR3aa: ASSPQGGDYGYT; v_gene: TRBV28; abundance: -
CDR3aa: AWKRGGSYNSPLH; v_gene: TRBV30; abundance: -
CDR3aa: ASSPDRNEQF; v_gene: TRBV18; abundance: -
CDR3aa: ASSLVDRGDTEAF; v_gene: TRBV7-2; abundance: -
CDR3aa: ASSLLAGVTDTQY; v_gene: TRBV5-5; abundance: once
CDR3aa: ASSSPATSYNEQF; v_gene: TRBV6-5; abundance: -
CDR3aa: ASSQAIRGRHYEQY; v_gene: TRBV4-1; abundance: few
CDR3aa: ASSPNEKLF; v_gene: TRBV2; abundance: -
CDR3aa: ASSQEGVGSGNTIY; v_gene: TRBV4-1; abundance: -
CDR3aa: ASSFTSGGTQDTQY; v_gene: TRBV6-5; abundance: -
CDR3aa: ASSSGLYYGYT; v_gene: TRBV4-3; abundance: -
CDR3aa: ASRLERFRDRFYEQY; v_gene: TRBV12-2; abundance: -
CDR3aa: ASSLTGKSYVYEQY; v_gene: TRBV7-8; abundance: once
CDR3aa: ASSYRGAGGNTIY; v_gene: TRBV6-5; abundance: -
CDR3aa: ASSLGDSGSPLH; v_gene: TRBV27; abundance: -
CDR3aa: ASRDFRGSGTQY; v_gene: TRBV6-5; abundance: -
CDR3aa: AWSVIAGDRGEQF; v_gene: TRBV30; abundance: -
CDR3aa: ATKSGKNTEAF; v_gene: TRBV7-2; abundance: -
CDR3aa: ASSTASGGLF; v_gene: TRBV19; abundance: few
CDR3aa: ASSFPGDRFGNTIY; v_gene: TRBV10-1; abundance: -
CDR3aa: ASSRHSEKLF; v_gene: TRBV11-2; abundance: -